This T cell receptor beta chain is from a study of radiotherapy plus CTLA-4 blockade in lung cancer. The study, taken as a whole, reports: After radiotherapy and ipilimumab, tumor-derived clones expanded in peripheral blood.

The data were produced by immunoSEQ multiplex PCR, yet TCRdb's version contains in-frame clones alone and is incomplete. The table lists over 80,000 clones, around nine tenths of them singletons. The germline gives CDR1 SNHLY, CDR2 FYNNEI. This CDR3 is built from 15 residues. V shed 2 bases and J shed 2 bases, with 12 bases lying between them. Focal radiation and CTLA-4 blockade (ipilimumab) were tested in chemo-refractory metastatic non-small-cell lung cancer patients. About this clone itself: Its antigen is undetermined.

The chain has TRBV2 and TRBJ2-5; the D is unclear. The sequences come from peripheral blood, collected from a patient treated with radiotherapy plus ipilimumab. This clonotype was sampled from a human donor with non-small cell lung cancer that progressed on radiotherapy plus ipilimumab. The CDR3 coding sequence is TGTGCCAGCAGTGAATCCCCTCACCCGCAAGAGACCCAGTACTTC. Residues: CASSESPHPQETQYF.